A single sample gave rise to the 9 T cell receptor beta chains below, sequenced in a study of brain metastases from non-small cell lung cancer. TCRdb's table, derived via immunoSEQ multiplex PCR, lists solely in-frame clones and lacks some. The table has around 1,400 clones, around 90% seen once; the top ten hold around 6%. The sample consisted of primary lung tumor tissue. The receptors come from a donor at least 40 years old with non-small cell lung cancer.

V gene TRBV7-9 combines with J gene TRBJ1-1; D is uncertain. Germline CDR1 SEHNR, CDR2 FQNEAQ (reference sequence). This CDR3 has 11 amino acids. V lost 5 bases and J 3 bases, leaving 4 bases between the germline ends. The CDR3 region is CASSLYTEAFF. CDR3 coding DNA: TGTGCCAGCAGCCTATACACTGAAGCTTTCTTT.

The chain employs TRBV6-1 and TRBJ1-2; D is possibly TRBD1 (6 bases). The V gene's germline CDR1 is MNHNS and CDR2 SASEGT. V shed 3 bases and J shed 8 bases, with 13 bases lying between them. This CDR3 is built from 13 residues. This CDR3 reads CASSEHGQWGYTF. The CDR3 coding sequence is TGTGCCAGCAGTGAGCACGGACAGTGGGGCTACACCTTC.

The V gene is TRBV4-2, the J gene TRBJ2-2; 12 bases map to TRBD2. Trimming took 4 bases from V and 5 from J; bases not matched to a gene: 2. This CDR3 is built from 15 residues. Germline CDR1 is LGHNA and CDR2 is YNFKEQ. In DNA form, the CDR3 reads TGTGCCAGCAGCCTTACTAGCGGGGGGACCGGGGAGCTGTTTTTT. This codes for CASSLTSGGTGELFF.

CDR3 sequence (DNA): TGTGCCAGCAGCCAAGGCCCTTCCTCCTCCGATACGCAGTATTTT. Its protein product is CASSQGPSSSDTQYF. The V and J genes are TRBV4-2 and TRBJ2-3; D is uncertain. Germline V CDR1 and CDR2: LGHNA, YNFKEQ. Between the trimmed V and J ends, which lost 1 base and 6 bases, there was a span of 14 bases. The CDR3 runs to 15 residues.

This chain links TRBV7-8 with TRBJ1-1; D is perhaps TRBD1 (5 bases). Deletions cut 2 bases from V and 7 bases from J, with 14 bases between. Germline V CDR1 and CDR2: SGHVS, FQNEAQ. This CDR3 region has 14 residues. The CDR3 nucleotides read TGTGCCAGCAGCTTAACCTCGTGGGGGAGTGAAGCTTTCTTT. It specifies CASSLTSWGSEAFF. Full variable domain (missing parts from reference TRBV7-8 and TRBJ1-1): GAGVSQSPRYKVAKRGQDVALRCDPISGHVSLFWYQQALGQGPEFLTYFQNEAQLDKSGLPSDRFFAERPEGSVSTLKIQRTQQEDSAVYLCASSLTSWGSEAFFGQGTRLTVV.

A word on this clone: Its ends do not fully match the called genes, so a read error is possible. This CDR3 reads CASRTTTGWDTKAFF. The CDR3 bases are TGTGCCAGCAGGACCACGACAGGGTGGGACACTAAAGCTTTCTTT. The chain is built from TRBV7-2 and TRBJ1-1; 7 bases match TRBD1. Germline V lookup: CDR1 SGHTA, CDR2 FQGNSA. The CDR3 is 15 amino acids.

V gene TRBV19 combines with J gene TRBJ1-5; perhaps TRBD1 as D (6 bases). The V end lost 10 bases, the J end lost 0 bases, and 19 bases lay between the germline ends. The CDR3 spans 16 residues. The germline CDR1 and CDR2 sequences are LNHDA and SQIVND (reference sequence). The CDR3 sequence: CATSSTGPYSNQPQHF. In DNA form, the CDR3 reads TGTGCCACCTCTTCTACAGGGCCCTATAGCAATCAGCCCCAGCATTTT.

V is TRBV10-1 and J is TRBJ2-2; no clear D gene. V was pared by 5 bases and J by 7 bases, with 11 bases between. Germline V gene sequence: CDR1 WNHNN, CDR2 SYGVQD (reference sequence). The CDR3 has 13 amino acids. The CDR3 reads CASSPSTSGELFF. Written as DNA, the CDR3 is TGCGCCAGCAGTCCCTCGACGAGCGGGGAGCTGTTTTTT.

The V call is TRBV19, the J call TRBJ1-1; D not resolved. The CDR3 spans 15 residues. Trimming took off 5 bases at V and 4 bases at J, with 17 bases between the two ends. Germline V gene lookup returns CDR1 LNHDA and CDR2 SQIVND (reference sequence). CDR3 protein: CASSPRPGSGTEAFF. CDR3 in DNA: TGTGCCAGTAGTCCGCGACCGGGATCGGGCACTGAAGCTTTCTTT.